This TCR beta chain was profiled in a study of somatic mutations in cytotoxic T cells in rheumatoid arthritis. Regarding this clone: This likely reflects a read error, since a far larger clone is one base away. Because the CDR3 is missing its conserved closing phenylalanine or tryptophan, this is likely a read error.

Per germline, CDR1 MNHNY and CDR2 SVGAGI (reference sequence). Trimming took 7 bases from V and 8 from J; bases not matched to a gene: 4. This CDR3 is 11 amino acids long. This table comes from immunoSEQ multiplex PCR, and its TCRdb copy is limited to in-frame clones, with some not included. Seen here are about 2,800 clones, 65% to 70% observed once, and the top ten hold over 10%. This chain joins TRBV6-6 and TRBJ1-2, with TRBD1 matching over 7 bases. The receptor's source is a woman aged 18-29 years with rheumatoid arthritis. Sequencing used CD8+ T cells sorted from synovial fluid. CDR3 amino acids: CASTRGEGYTL. CDR3 sequence (DNA): TGTGCCAGCACCAGGGGGGAAGGCTACACCCTC.